This TCR beta chain was recorded in a study of OX40 agonist ivuxolimab in advanced cancers. Study as a whole: Three patients had partial responses: one hepatocellular carcinoma, two cutaneous melanoma.

Per germline, CDR1 DFQATT and CDR2 SNEGSKA (reference sequence). Deletions cut 2 bases from V and 2 bases from J, with 4 bases between. The CDR3 has 11 residues. Overall study findings and caveats: Some nonresponders additionally presented with little normalized T-cell clonal expansion. Patients with a partial response at 0.1-3.0 mg/kg had among the lowest clonal expansion.

The repertoire was sequenced with immunoSEQ multiplex PCR; TCRdb's copy has only in-frame clones and lacks some. Among some 85,000 clones listed, around nine tenths were seen once. Researchers took blood at baseline, on cycle 4 day 1, and on cycle 7 day 1. On this clone: Its cognate antigen is unknown.

The gene calls are TRBV20-1 and TRBJ2-7, with D hard to call. This clonotype was sampled from an adult with an advanced solid tumor such as melanoma, head and neck, liver or kidney cancer. Sequenced material: CD4+ or CD8+ T cells sorted from blood, taken in a trial of the OX40 agonist ivuxolimab. Written as DNA, the CDR3 is TGCAGTGCTAGACAAACCTACGAGCAGTACTTC. Its protein is CSARQTYEQYF.